This T cell receptor (beta chain) was captured in a study of CD8 T cell repertoires and HIV-1 epitope variants (dated by TCRdb to 2020 to 2022). Context from the whole study: Twenty-five peptides representing autologous and known Gag and Nef epitope variants were each used to stimulate T cells in separate culture wells. The control conditions were a CMV, EBV and flu peptide pool, the Ebola AY9 epitope as a negative control, and a well with no peptide. The epitopes tested were three Gag epitope families plus Nef HW9 and YT9. Using the EasySep Human T Cell Enrichment Kit, T cells were enriched and then co-cultured with an equal number of autologous T cell-negative cells acting as antigen-presenting cells. Cultures were maintained for around 10 days in IMDM with gentamicin, and half-media changes adding IL-2, IL-7 and IL-15 were performed on days 3 and 7. An aliquot of 1M T cells was set aside as an uncultured baseline condition, separate from the approximately 80 T cell cultures. A total of 80 or so T cell cultures were run, with each culture condition performed in triplicate except for one peptide, which was performed in duplicate. Findings and caveats that apply to the study as a whole: The study identified roughly ten antigen-specific TCR beta clonotypes, more than five of which appeared to be cross-reactive for autologous or known escape epitope variants. The Nef KF9 family was recognized by five clonotypes and the HW9 family by one, and no responses to the TAALDMSHF plasma variant were observed. Only TCR beta chains were identified by the assay, and proliferation to antigen, not T cell function or cytokine profile, was indicated.

Based on the germline V gene, the CDR1 and CDR2 sequences are SNHLY and FYNNEI. The CDR3 sequence holds 13 residues, the cysteine and phenylalanine included. Here the CDR3 DNA is all that survives: 39 bases in frame from base 1. The V and J ends are trimmed by 5 bases and 0 bases, leaving 7 bases between them. Sequencing of TCR beta CDR3 regions was performed at survey depth on the immunoSEQ platform. The QIAamp DNA micro kit was used to extract genomic DNA from every cultured and uncultured CD8+ T cell population. The authors' pipeline ran thus. Any sample with under 5,000 productive reads was excluded, and this exclusion removed about 6.5% of the roughly 75 cultures stimulated with HIV peptides. A MANAFEST web app trimmed sequences to CDR3 and removed nonproductive sequences, CDR3s under 5 amino acids, and those not starting C or ending F/W. To count as antigen-specific, a clonotype had to be expanded in at least 2 of 3 replicates compared with the no-peptide control at FDR 0.01, and only within one epitope family. A frequency at least fivefold higher than in wells stimulated with peptides from other epitope families was additionally required for specific clonotypes. TCRdb obtained this table from immuneACCESS and retained in-frame rearrangements with V and J assigned. These tables miss some clones; where compared with another copy, unresolved V genes account for less than half of the shortfall, and the remainder is unexplained. The V and J calls and the clone size are those of that table, but D and trimming were determined from the DNA. The sample table shows about 5,100 clones, and approximately 61% are seen once. The ten largest account for around 45% of the sample.

The EasySep Human CD8+ T Cell Enrichment Kit was used on day 10 to isolate CD8+ T cells from every culture. This clone appeared a few times. The antigen this receptor binds is unknown. No quality values exist for individual bases; no much larger clone is one base distant. The sequence is built from TRBV2 and TRBJ1-1, with no confident D gene call. The sample taken for sequencing was cultured CD8+ T cells derived from PBMCs. The source is a male donor with HIV. The DNA sequence is as follows: TGTGCCAGCAGTATGATACTGAACACTGAAGCTTTCTTT. This translates into CASSMILNTEAFF.